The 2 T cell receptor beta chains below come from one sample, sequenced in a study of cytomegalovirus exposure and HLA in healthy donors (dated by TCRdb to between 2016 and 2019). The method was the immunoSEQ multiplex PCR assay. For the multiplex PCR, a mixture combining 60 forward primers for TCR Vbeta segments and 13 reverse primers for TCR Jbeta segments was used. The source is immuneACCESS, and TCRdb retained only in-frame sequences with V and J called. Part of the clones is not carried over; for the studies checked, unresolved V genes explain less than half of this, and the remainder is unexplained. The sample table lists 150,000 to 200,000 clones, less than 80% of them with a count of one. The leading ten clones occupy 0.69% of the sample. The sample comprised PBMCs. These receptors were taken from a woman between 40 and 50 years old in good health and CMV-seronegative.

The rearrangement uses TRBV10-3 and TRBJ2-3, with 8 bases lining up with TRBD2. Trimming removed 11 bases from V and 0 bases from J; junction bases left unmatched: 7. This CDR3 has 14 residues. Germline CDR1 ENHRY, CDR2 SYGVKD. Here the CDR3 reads CAVGVAGSTDTQYF. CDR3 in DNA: TGTGCCGTAGGTGTAGCGGGAAGCACAGATACGCAGTATTTT.

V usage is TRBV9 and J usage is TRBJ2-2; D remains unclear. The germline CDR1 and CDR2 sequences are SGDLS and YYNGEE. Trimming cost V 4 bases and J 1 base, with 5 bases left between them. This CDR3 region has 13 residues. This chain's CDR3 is CASSLRNTGELFF. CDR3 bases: TGTGCCAGCAGCTTGAGGAACACCGGGGAGCTGTTTTTT.